What follows are 8 T cell receptor beta chains derived from one specimen sequenced in a study of cytomegalovirus exposure and HLA in healthy donors. Primers included in the PCR were 60 Vbeta and 13 Jbeta primers. TCRdb keeps only in-frame clones here, not all; method: immunoSEQ multiplex PCR. The sample yields about 150,000 clones, roughly 10% seen once. Material: PBMCs. The source is a man aged 45-65 years in good health and CMV-seronegative.

This clone was picked up one time. This chain joins TRBV7-2 and TRBJ2-3; 11 nucleotides line up with TRBD2. Per the germline V gene, CDR1 is SGHTA and CDR2 is FQGNSA. The CDR3 has 18 residues. With 5 bases clipped from V and 4 bases from J, the junction kept 14 bases outside the gene matches. The CDR3 DNA follows: TGTGCCAGCAGCGGGACCCCCCCACTAGCGGGAGTATCAGATACGCAGTATTTT. Protein product: CASSGTPPLAGVSDTQYF.

The rearrangement uses TRBV29-1 and TRBJ2-3; 9 bases are shared with TRBD2. V was pared by 5 bases and J by 2 bases, with 8 bases of the junction left unmatched. CDR1 and CDR2 from the germline V gene are SQVTM and ANQGSEA. The CDR3 is 15 amino acids. This chain's CDR3 is CSVLPLAGATDTQYF. In DNA, the CDR3 is TGCAGCGTTCTGCCCTTAGCGGGAGCCACAGATACGCAGTATTTT.

J is TRBJ1-1 and V is TRBV19; 7 nucleotides line up with TRBD1. V trimming: 4 bases; J trimming: 2 bases; junction bases outside the gene matches: 4. CDR3 length equals 14 residues. The V gene's germline CDR1 is LNHDA and CDR2 SQIVND (reference sequence). Written as DNA, the CDR3 is TGTGCCAGTAGTACGGGACAGCTTAACACTGAAGCTTTCTTT. The encoded protein is CASSTGQLNTEAFF.

The chain joins TRBV9 to TRBJ2-7; the match to TRBD2 covers 9 bases. The CDR3 runs to 16 residues. The V and J ends lost 2 bases and 0 bases, in that order; junction bases with no gene match: 6. CDR1 is SGDLS, CDR2 YYNGEE, per germline. The CDR3 sequence is CASSVSIAGVSYEQYF. The DNA for the CDR3 is TGTGCCAGCAGCGTCAGCATAGCGGGGGTCTCCTACGAGCAGTACTTC.

The chain couples TRBV19 to TRBJ2-7; 10 bases align to TRBD1. The CDR3 sequence is 13 residues long. Germline assignment: CDR1 LNHDA and CDR2 SQIVND (reference sequence). The junction had 4 bases not matched to a gene; V was cut back by 6 bases and J by 5 bases. Here the CDR3 DNA reads TGTGCCAGTAGCGGACAGGGGGTCCACGAGCAGTACTTC. It codes for CASSGQGVHEQYF.

This clone was counted at least ten times. V usage is TRBV6-5 and J usage is TRBJ2-2, with D possibly being TRBD1 (6 bases). The CDR3 runs 15 residues. CDR1 is MNHEY and CDR2 is SVGAGI in the germline V gene. Between the trimmed V and J ends, which lost 6 bases and 0 bases, there was a span of 11 bases. The CDR3 DNA reads TGTGCCAGCAGAATGGGACATACGAACACCGGGGAGCTGTTTTTT. Residues: CASRMGHTNTGELFF.

A few counts support this clone. At the DNA level, this CDR3 is encoded by other sequences in the same sample as well. This chain uses TRBV2 with TRBJ1-2; 8 bases line up with TRBD1. V shed 5 bases and J 8 bases; nucleotides not matched to a gene: 13. CDR1 is SNHLY and CDR2 is FYNNEI in the germline V gene. This CDR3 has 15 amino acids. This CDR3 is CASSWAGGESGGYTF. The CDR3 nucleotides are TGTGCCAGCAGTTGGGCAGGGGGCGAATCGGGAGGCTACACCTTC. Looking up the rest from reference TRBV2 and TRBJ1-2 gives the full variable domain: EPEVTQTPSHQVTQMGQEVILRCVPISNHLYFYWYRQILGQKVEFLVSFYNNEISEKSEIFDDQFSVERPDGSNFTLKIRSTKLEDSAMYFCASSWAGGESGGYTFGSGTRLTVV.

This clone was counted a few times. The CDR3 bases are TGCGCCAGCAGCTTAGGGGGGACTAGCTTCAATGAGCAGTTCTTC. Translating gives CASSLGGTSFNEQFF. This chain uses TRBV5-1 with TRBJ2-1, with 9 bases that match TRBD2. V lost 2 bases, J lost 6 bases, and 6 bases stayed unmatched. The CDR3 spans 15 residues. Germline V gives CDR1 SGHRS, CDR2 YFSETQ.